Below, 12 T cell receptor beta chains from the same sample are listed, as sequenced in a study of T-cell memory formation after mild COVID-19. In TCRdb, the 5' RACE reads were re-called with MiXCR into one record per CDR3 protein. Among roughly 500,000 distinct CDR3 sequences, around 21% were seen once, and the ten largest hold approximately 13%. The sequenced material came from PBMCs or a T cell subset sorted from them (not recorded which). The receptors here all came from an adult woman who had mild COVID-19 (a few samples of this study predate the infection). Cell type and time point are not known.

This clonotype turned up a few times. The chain links TRBV7-3 to TRBJ2-1; a possible D gene is TRBD2 (5 bases). CDR1 and CDR2 from the germline V gene are SGHTA and FQGTGA. V gave up 4 bases and J gave up 2 bases, with 12 bases separating them. CDR3 length equals 15 residues. CDR3 coding DNA: TGTGCCAGCAGCTCAACTAGTCTAGCCTACAATGAGCAGTTCTTC. Protein product: CASSSTSLAYNEQFF.

This clonotype was picked up a small number of times. The chain links TRBV15 to TRBJ2-7; D is undetermined. V dropped 0 bases and J dropped 2 bases, with 20 bases sitting between them. CDR1 is LNHNV, CDR2 YYDKDF, per germline (reference sequence). This CDR3 contains 18 residues. The CDR3 sequence is CATSRDLVELGSTYEQYF. The CDR3 region has the DNA TGTGCCACCAGCAGAGATCTAGTTGAGTTGGGCAGTACCTACGAGCAGTACTTC.

V is TRBV20-1 and J is TRBJ1-2; D possibly corresponds to TRBD1 (5 bases). Germline values: CDR1 DFQATT, CDR2 SNEGSKA (reference sequence). Trimming cost V 0 bases and J 1 base, with 12 bases left between them. The CDR3 runs to 15 residues. The CDR3 loop is CSARDPGTNNYGYTF. CDR3 coding DNA: TGCAGTGCTAGAGATCCCGGGACCAATAACTATGGCTACACCTTC.

The chain links TRBV4-1 to TRBJ2-3; no clear D gene. The V and J ends lost 0 bases and 3 bases respectively, with 10 bases between them. The CDR3 is 15 residues long. Looked up from germline, CDR1 is MGHRA and CDR2 is YSYEKL. As DNA, the CDR3 is TGCGCCAGCAGCCAAGATCAAGTTTTTACAGATACGCAGTATTTT. This gives the protein CASSQDQVFTDTQYF.

This clonotype was seen a few times. The V call is TRBV18, the J call TRBJ2-5; no clear D gene. The CDR3 loop spans 13 amino acids. The V gene lost 2 bases and the J gene lost 4 bases, with 8 bases spanning the gap. The germline CDR1 and CDR2 sequences are KGHSH and LQKENI. CDR3 sequence: CASSPIMRETQYF. The CDR3 DNA sequence: TGTGCCAGCTCACCAATAATGAGAGAGACCCAGTACTTC.

This clonotype has a count of ten or more. This chain links TRBV12-3 or TRBV12-4 with TRBJ2-1, with 9 nucleotides matching TRBD2. The CDR3 is 17 residues long. J was trimmed by 4 bases and V by 7 bases; bases with no gene match: 14. The CDR3 region is CASILRVRRGGYNEQFF. CDR3 nucleotides: TGTGCCAGCATCCTTCGGGTTAGGCGGGGGGGGTACAATGAGCAGTTCTTC.

This clonotype was seen only a few times. The J gene is TRBJ2-3, the V gene TRBV9; 7 bases map to TRBD2. Germline assignment: CDR1 SGDLS and CDR2 YYNGEE. V lost 4 bases to trimming and J lost 3 bases; unmatched junction nucleotides: 8. This CDR3 spans 15 amino acids. The CDR3 here is CASSSREAGTDTQYF. For the CDR3, the DNA is TGTGCCAGCAGCTCCCGGGAGGCGGGGACAGATACGCAGTATTTT.

V usage is TRBV4-1 and J usage is TRBJ2-3, with 9 bases matching TRBD1. The CDR3 loop spans 17 amino acids. Germline-derived CDR1 and CDR2 are MGHRA and YSYEKL. V gave up 0 bases and J gave up 5 bases; unmatched junction bases: 9. The CDR3 bases are TGCGCCAGCAGCCAAGAGCTCCGCGGGACAGGGCAAGATACGCAGTATTTT. It yields the protein CASSQELRGTGQDTQYF.

V gene TRBV6-1 combines with J gene TRBJ1-6; D uncertain. The CDR3 is made up of 14 amino acids. CDR1 and CDR2 (germline): MNHNS, SASEGT. V was pared by 4 bases and J by 4 bases, with 8 bases between. In nucleotides, the CDR3 is TGTGCCAGCAGTGGGACTGTATATAATTCACCCCTCCACTTT. It encodes CASSGTVYNSPLHF.

This clonotype was recorded a few times. J is TRBJ2-1 and V is TRBV6-6; D unclear. The CDR3 runs 15 residues. V was clipped by 0 bases and J by 7 bases, with 13 bases between them. Germline CDR1 reads MNHNY; CDR2 reads SVGAGI (reference sequence). This chain's CDR3 is CASSYSSPRRNEQFF. The CDR3 nucleotides read TGTGCCAGCAGTTACTCTTCCCCGCGTCGAAATGAGCAGTTCTTC.

This clonotype was counted only a few times. The chain carries TRBV5-1 and TRBJ2-3; TRBD2 is a possible D gene (7 bases). V lost 1 base to trimming and J lost 0 bases, with 15 bases between them. CDR1 is SGHRS, CDR2 YFSETQ, per germline. CDR3 length equals 17 residues. CDR3 DNA: TGCGCCAGCAGCTTGAGCGGGACACCATATAGCACAGATACGCAGTATTTT. Protein product: CASSLSGTPYSTDTQYF.

In this sample, this clonotype turned up a few times. V gene TRBV3-1 combines with J gene TRBJ2-5, with D tentatively TRBD1 (5 bases). V gave up 3 bases and J gave up 2 bases, with 16 bases separating them. The CDR3 is made up of 16 amino acids. Germline CDR1 LGHDT, CDR2 YNNKEL (reference sequence). The CDR3 nucleotides read TGTGCCAGCAGCCACCAGGGCCTAACGCTACAAGAGACCCAGTACTTC. Translated, it gives CASSHQGLTLQETQYF.